One and the same sample provided the 27 T cell receptor beta chains below, sequenced in a study of blood T cell repertoires in COVID-19. TCRdb keeps only in-frame clones here, not all; method: immunoSEQ multiplex PCR. The sample has some 260,000 clones, about 90% seen once. The sequencing input was peripheral blood. The receptors come from a woman between 65 and 79 years old with COVID-19, enrolled during active disease.

This clone was observed a single time. This chain links TRBV18 with TRBJ1-5; the D is unclear. The CDR3 contains 13 residues. Germline V gene sequence: CDR1 KGHSH, CDR2 LQKENI. With 3 bases removed from V and 5 bases from J, the gap between germline ends came to 8 bases. The chain's CDR3 is CASSPANDQPQHF. The CDR3 DNA reads as TGTGCCAGCTCACCGGCCAATGATCAGCCCCAGCATTTT.

The rearrangement links TRBV4-1 to TRBJ2-1; D might be TRBD2 (5 bases). CDR3 size: 18 residues. Trimming cost V 4 bases and J 1 base, with 20 bases left between them. Germline V gene lookup returns CDR1 MGHRA and CDR2 YSYEKL. The CDR3 spells CASSLILGPRLSYNEQFF. Here the CDR3 DNA reads TGCGCCAGCAGCCTAATACTAGGTCCTAGGTTATCCTACAATGAGCAGTTCTTC.

This clone was seen just once. The V gene is TRBV6-5, the J gene TRBJ2-1; 7 positions agree with TRBD2. V shed 7 bases and J 6 bases; nucleotides not matched to a gene: 9. This CDR3 contains 14 residues. Per the germline V gene, CDR1 is MNHEY and CDR2 is SVGAGI. CDR3 amino acids: CASTTGGTANEQFF. The DNA of the CDR3 is TGTGCCAGCACCACGGGAGGCACGGCCAATGAGCAGTTCTTC.

This chain connects TRBV6-5 to TRBJ1-6; 10 bases fit TRBD1. The CDR3 runs to 12 residues. CDR1 is MNHEY and CDR2 is SVGAGI in the germline V gene. The junction had 1 base not matched to a gene; V was cut back by 9 bases and J by 8 bases. The CDR3: CARGTGDSPLHF. The CDR3 coding sequence is TGTGCCAGGGGGACAGGGGATTCACCCCTCCACTTT.

The J gene is TRBJ1-2, the V gene TRBV6-4; 7 positions match TRBD1. This CDR3 is built from 15 residues. Unmatched junction bases numbered 10, after V lost 5 bases and J lost 4 bases. Germline-derived CDR1 and CDR2 are MRHNA and SNTAGT. The CDR3 DNA follows: TGTGCCAGCAGTCCCGAAACAGGGGTCGGCTATGGCTACACCTTC. It specifies CASSPETGVGYGYTF.

The DNA of the CDR3 is TGTGCCAGCAGCCCTCTGGCGGGAGAGAGAAATGAGCAGTTCTTC. As protein: CASSPLAGERNEQFF. This rearrangement joins TRBV7-9 to TRBJ2-1; TRBD2 aligns across 7 bases. CDR3 length: 15 amino acids. The germline CDR1 and CDR2 sequences are SEHNR and FQNEAQ (reference sequence). The trim removed 5 bases at V and 7 bases at J, leaving 11 bases unmatched.

The genes are TRBV11-3 and TRBJ2-1; D might be TRBD1 (6 bases). The CDR3 length is 15 residues. V was shortened by 4 bases and J by 2 bases, with 12 bases between the two germline ends. Germline CDR1 reads SGHNT; CDR2 reads YENEEA. The CDR3, as DNA: TGTGCCAGCAGCTCACGGAGGACAGCCTACAATGAGCAGTTCTTC. The encoded protein is CASSSRRTAYNEQFF.

The chain combines TRBV7-8 with TRBJ1-6; D unresolved. The CDR3 is 17 amino acids. Trimming stripped 1 base from V and 10 bases from J, with 20 bases between. Germline loops: CDR1 SGHVS, CDR2 FQNEAQ. In DNA, the CDR3 is TGTGCCAGCAGCTTAGTAGGGCCGCGGGCCGGACGATCACCCCTCCACTTT. Translated, it gives CASSLVGPRAGRSPLHF.

The V and J genes are TRBV18 and TRBJ2-7; 7 bases match TRBD1. The germline V gene has CDR1 KGHSH and CDR2 LQKENI. Trimming cost V 2 bases and J 3 bases; bases outside gene matches: 4. CDR3 length equals 14 residues. The CDR3 reads CASSPGDSSYEQYF. The CDR3, as DNA: TGTGCCAGCTCACCAGGGGACAGTAGCTACGAGCAGTACTTC. Full variable domain (rest looked up from reference TRBV18 and TRBJ2-7): NAGVMQNPRHLVRRRGQEARLRCSPMKGHSHVYWYRQLPEEGLKFMVYLQKENIIDESGMPKERFSAEFPKEGPSILRIQQVVRGDSAAYFCASSPGDSSYEQYFGPGTRLTVT.

This sequence joins TRBV27 and TRBJ1-3; D might be TRBD1 (6 bases). V lost 6 bases to trimming and J lost 3 bases, with 15 bases between them. CDR1 and CDR2 (germline): MNHEY, SMNVEV (reference sequence). The CDR3 is made up of 15 amino acids. CDR3 nucleotide sequence: TGTGCCAGCAGGGCACAGGGTAACAGTGGAAACACCATATATTTT. Its protein product is CASRAQGNSGNTIYF.

The CDR3: CASSPGTGNGDEQFF. Written as DNA, the CDR3 is TGCGCCAGCAGCCCGGGGACAGGAAATGGCGATGAGCAGTTCTTC. The V call is TRBV5-1, the J call TRBJ2-1; 8 positions match TRBD1. The germline V gene encodes CDR1 SGHRS and CDR2 YFSETQ. Trimming took 4 bases from V and 8 from J; bases not matched to a gene: 11. This CDR3 contains 15 residues.

The chain uses TRBV9 and TRBJ2-5; possible D gene TRBD2, 5 bases. The CDR3 has 15 amino acids. The V gene's germline CDR1 is SGDLS and CDR2 YYNGEE. The V end was cut by 1 base, the J end by 1 base, with 11 bases between. The CDR3 protein is CASSVFAGSQETQYF. The CDR3 DNA is TGTGCCAGCAGCGTATTCGCGGGTAGCCAAGAGACCCAGTACTTC. The whole variable domain, remainder taken from reference TRBV9 and TRBJ2-5, is DSGVTQTPKHLITATGQRVTLRCSPRSGDLSVYWYQQSLDQGLQFLIQYYNGEERAKGNILERFSAQQFPDLHSELNLSSLELGDSALYFCASSVFAGSQETQYFGPGTRLLVL.

The chain couples TRBV28 to TRBJ1-1; the match to TRBD1 covers 7 bases. Germline CDR1 and CDR2: MDHEN and SYDVKM. The CDR3 length is 15 residues. With 1 base clipped from V and 4 bases from J, the junction kept 6 bases outside the gene matches. CDR3 nucleotide sequence: TGTGCCAGCAGTTTATCCGACAGGGATAGCACTGAAGCTTTCTTT. Its translation: CASSLSDRDSTEAFF.

The chain employs TRBV29-1 and TRBJ1-4, with TRBD1 matching 7 bases. Germline CDR1 reads SQVTM; CDR2 reads ANQGSEA. The CDR3 is 15 residues long. Losses at the gene ends were 5 bases for V and 3 bases for J; bases not matched to a gene: 9. The CDR3, as DNA: TGCAGCGTTACAAACGCGGGACAGTCTAATGAAAAACTGTTTTTT. Its translation is CSVTNAGQSNEKLFF.

The genes are TRBV7-8 and TRBJ2-1; possible D gene TRBD2, 6 bases. CDR3 length: 15 residues. Trimming removed 3 bases at V and 0 bases at J, with 9 bases between. From germline, CDR1 is SGHVS and CDR2 FQNEAQ. The CDR3: CASSFSGVSYNEQFF. CDR3 DNA: TGTGCCAGCAGCTTTTCGGGAGTCTCCTACAATGAGCAGTTCTTC.

This clone has only one observation. V and J are TRBV19 and TRBJ2-1; a possible D gene is TRBD1 (5 bases). V was pared by 0 bases and J by 8 bases, with 8 bases between. Looked up from germline, CDR1 is LNHDA and CDR2 is SQIVND (reference sequence). CDR3 length: 13 amino acids. The CDR3 spells CASSIDRGDEQFF. CDR3 bases: TGTGCCAGTAGTATAGATAGGGGCGATGAGCAGTTCTTC.

The chain couples TRBV4-2 to TRBJ2-6; no clear D. This CDR3 contains 16 residues. V gave up 0 bases and J gave up 0 bases, with 6 bases separating them. Germline assignment: CDR1 LGHNA and CDR2 YNFKEQ. CDR3 sequence (DNA): TGTGCCAGCAGCCAAGATCACGGCTCTGGGGCCAACGTCCTGACTTTC. Translating gives CASSQDHGSGANVLTF.

This clone was seen only a few times. The rearrangement joins TRBV6-5 to TRBJ1-1; D is unresolved. CDR3 length equals 13 residues. From germline, CDR1 is MNHEY and CDR2 SVGAGI. V lost 7 bases to trimming and J lost 3 bases, with 12 bases between them. CDR3 nucleotide sequence: TGTGCCAGCACTGCACAGACCTACACTGAAGCTTTCTTT. Its translation: CASTAQTYTEAFF.

The chain is built from TRBV6-5 and TRBJ2-1; the D gene is possibly TRBD2 (6 bases). The CDR3 extends over 13 amino acids. The ends were cut back, 10 bases at V and 1 base at J, with 11 bases in the middle. The germline CDR1 and CDR2 sequences are MNHEY and SVGAGI. CDR3 sequence: CATREWSYNEQFF. CDR3 in DNA: TGTGCCACCCGGGAGTGGTCCTACAATGAGCAGTTCTTC.

The V and J genes are TRBV11-1 and TRBJ1-6; 10 bases map to TRBD1. J was trimmed by 7 bases and V by 9 bases; bases with no gene match: 6. CDR3 length: 14 amino acids. Germline V lookup: CDR1 SGHAT, CDR2 FQDESV (reference sequence). CDR3: CASGQGVSNSPLHF. CDR3 DNA: TGTGCCAGTGGACAGGGGGTGAGCAATTCACCCCTCCACTTT.

This chain connects TRBV9 to TRBJ1-1; 9 bases match TRBD1. V dropped 0 bases and J dropped 1; count of bases not matched to a gene: 4. The germline gives CDR1 SGDLS, CDR2 YYNGEE. This CDR3 contains 16 residues. In DNA, the CDR3 is TGTGCCAGCAGCGTAGGAGAGGGACAGGGGAACACTGAAGCTTTCTTT. Residues: CASSVGEGQGNTEAFF.

The J gene is TRBJ2-6, the V gene TRBV7-9; D possibly corresponds to TRBD1 (5 bases). This CDR3 region has 19 residues. Trimming removed 3 bases at V and 0 bases at J, with 18 bases between. Germline assignment: CDR1 SEHNR and CDR2 FQNEAQ (reference sequence). Here the CDR3 reads CASSFKRYRNLSGANVLTF. CDR3 in DNA: TGTGCCAGCAGCTTTAAAAGATACAGGAACCTCTCTGGGGCCAACGTCCTGACTTTC.

The chain recombines TRBV5-1 with TRBJ2-1, with 7 bases that match TRBD2. The CDR3 sequence is 14 residues long. The V and J ends lost 1 base and 10 bases, in that order; junction bases with no gene match: 8. Germline CDR1 is SGHRS and CDR2 is YFSETQ. The CDR3 DNA reads as TGCGCCAGCAGCTTGCGGCGGGAGCAGCGGGAGCAGTTCTTC. This translates into CASSLRREQREQFF.

J is TRBJ2-1 and V is TRBV29-1; no reliable D call. Germline CDR1 reads SQVTM; CDR2 reads ANQGSEA. This CDR3 has 14 residues. V was pared by 1 base and J by 0 bases, with 7 bases between. CDR3 sequence reads: CSVEAGSSYNEQFF. The CDR3, as DNA: TGCAGCGTTGAAGCAGGTAGCTCCTACAATGAGCAGTTCTTC.

J is TRBJ1-4 and V is TRBV28; D unclear. Between the trimmed V and J ends, which lost 2 bases and 2 bases, there was a span of 6 bases. The CDR3 runs to 14 residues. The V gene's germline CDR1 is MDHEN and CDR2 SYDVKM. CDR3 bases: TGTGCCAGCAGTTTACAACAGACTAATGAAAAACTGTTTTTT. It specifies CASSLQQTNEKLFF. Filled out from reference TRBV28 and TRBJ1-4, the complete variable domain reads DVKVTQSSRYLVKRTGEKVFLECVQDMDHENMFWYRQDPGLGLRLIYFSYDVKMKEKGDIPEGYSVSREKKERFSLILESASTNQTSMYLCASSLQQTNEKLFFGSGTQLSVL.

This clone has only one observation. The chain couples TRBV5-8 to TRBJ1-2; D ambiguous. The CDR3 has 11 residues. The germline V gene encodes CDR1 SGHTS and CDR2 YDEGEE. Trimming removed 3 bases from V and 7 bases from J, with 7 bases in between. The CDR3 DNA reads as TGTGCCAGCAGCTCGGTTCGTGGCTACACCTTC. Its translation: CASSSVRGYTF.

This chain connects TRBV3-1 (or the pseudogene TRBV3-2) to TRBJ1-4, with D maybe TRBD1 (5 bases). Trimming removed 6 bases at V and 7 bases at J, with 9 bases between. The CDR3 length is 12 residues. From germline, CDR1 is LGHDT and CDR2 YNNKEL (reference sequence). CDR3 sequence (DNA): TGTGCCAGCAGTCGGGGGGGTGAAAAACTGTTTTTT. Translating gives CASSRGGEKLFF.